This passage covers 4 T cell receptor beta chains from one sample sequenced in a study of T-cell reconstitution after alpha-beta-depleted transplantation in children. Construction of the TCRbeta library involved unique molecular identifiers. TCRdb used MiXCR to reprocess the PCR reads, holding one entry per CDR3 protein. The table has a few hundred thousand distinct CDR3 sequences, 10% to 15% seen once. The input for sequencing was PBMCs, mostly from graft donor cells, taken 360 days after TCRalphabeta/CD19-depleted stem cell transplant. All receptors come from a male patient under 18 who had a stem cell transplant for acute myeloid leukemia, so the T cells may come from the graft donor.

Remarks on this clonotype: One end of the junction does not line up with germline, which may come from a read error. V gene TRBV13 combines with J gene TRBJ1-1; D is uncertain. The germline CDR1 and CDR2 sequences are PRHDT and FYEKMQ (reference sequence). This CDR3 contains 14 residues. CDR3 region: CSSSYGPSNTEAFF. The CDR3 DNA is TGTTCCAGCAGTTACGGGCCTTCGAACACTGAAGCTTTCTTT.

This clonotype was counted ten times or more. V is TRBV7-2 and J is TRBJ2-7, with TRBD1 as a possible D gene (5 bases). Germline values: CDR1 SGHTA, CDR2 FQGNSA. The CDR3 sequence is 13 residues long. Trimming left V 1 base short and J 5 bases short, with 9 bases between. CDR3 DNA sequence: TGTGCCAGCAGCTTAGACAGGAGCGACGAGCAGTACTTC. This encodes CASSLDRSDEQYF.

The chain links TRBV9 to TRBJ2-1; TRBD2 is a possible D gene (5 bases). Germline loops: CDR1 SGDLS, CDR2 YYNGEE. The CDR3 length is 16 residues. V was pared by 6 bases and J by 6 bases, with 22 bases between. CDR3 in amino acids: CASTGKSQRPGNEQFF. CDR3 nucleotide sequence: TGTGCCAGCACCGGTAAGAGCCAGCGGCCGGGCAATGAGCAGTTCTTC.

J is TRBJ2-5 and V is TRBV12-3 or TRBV12-4; perhaps D is TRBD1 or TRBD2 (5 bases each). CDR3 length equals 13 residues. Trimming took off 2 bases at V and 6 bases at J, with 10 bases between the two ends. In nucleotides, the CDR3 is TGTGCCAGCAGTTTACGGGGCATCCAGACCCAGTACTTC. It yields the protein CASSLRGIQTQYF.